Below are 20 T cell receptor beta chains sequenced from a single sample in a study of cytomegalovirus exposure and HLA in healthy donors. The PCR had 60 Vbeta and 13 Jbeta primers. Sequencing was performed with immunoSEQ multiplex PCR; in TCRdb, only in-frame clones are kept and a portion is missing. The data contain under 150,000 clones, 65% to 80% of them singletons. Sequencing was carried out using PBMCs. These receptors originate from a male donor in good health and CMV-seropositive.

The chain uses TRBV5-6 and TRBJ1-5, with 9 bases identical to TRBD1. The V gene end was trimmed by 1 base and the J gene end by 6 bases; junction bases not matched to a gene: 8. Per germline, CDR1 SGHDT and CDR2 YYEEEE. This CDR3 comprises 16 residues. The CDR3 loop is CASSLSPTGGGQPQHF. CDR3 nucleotide sequence: TGTGCCAGCAGCTTGTCCCCAACAGGGGGCGGTCAGCCCCAGCATTTT.

The rearrangement uses TRBV4-1 and TRBJ2-3, with 7 bases that match TRBD1. V shed 3 bases and J 1 base; nucleotides not matched to a gene: 1. This CDR3 spans 14 amino acids. The germline CDR1 and CDR2 sequences are MGHRA and YSYEKL. The chain's CDR3 is CASSHGQGTDTQYF. The CDR3 coding sequence is TGCGCCAGCAGCCATGGACAGGGCACAGATACGCAGTATTTT.

This clone was seen just once. CDR3 DNA sequence: TGCGCCAGCAGCCACGATCTAGGCGAGACTACGAAGCAGTACTTC. Amino acids: CASSHDLGETTKQYF. The chain has TRBV5-1 and TRBJ2-7; the D gene is possibly TRBD2 (5 bases). Per the germline V gene, CDR1 is SGHRS and CDR2 is YFSETQ. This CDR3 has 15 residues. The V and J ends lost 4 bases and 8 bases respectively, with 22 bases between them.

The V gene is TRBV7-9, the J gene TRBJ1-2; D may be TRBD1 (5 bases). The V gene's germline CDR1 is SEHNR and CDR2 FQNEAQ (reference sequence). The germline V and J ends were trimmed by 3 bases and 4 bases, with 6 bases remaining between them. This CDR3 has 12 amino acids. The CDR3: CASSLQGYGYTF. In DNA, the CDR3 is TGTGCCAGCAGCTTGCAGGGCTATGGCTACACCTTC.

The chain couples TRBV20-1 to TRBJ2-7, with unresolved D. The ends were cut back, 6 bases at V and 3 bases at J, with 9 bases in the middle. The CDR3 extends over 11 amino acids. Germline loops: CDR1 DFQATT, CDR2 SNEGSKA (reference sequence). CDR3 DNA: TGCAGTGCCATCCACTACTACGAGCAGTACTTC. Its protein product is CSAIHYYEQYF.

Points on this clone: Different DNA sequences within this sample yield the same CDR3. The V gene is TRBV13, the J gene TRBJ2-7; 8 nucleotides agree with TRBD2. Losses at the gene ends were 3 bases for V and 1 base for J; bases not matched to a gene: 5. Germline-derived CDR1 and CDR2 are PRHDT and FYEKMQ (reference sequence). The CDR3 extends over 15 amino acids. CDR3 bases: TGTGCCAGCAGCTTTCGGACTAGCCCATCCTACGAGCAGTACTTC. As protein: CASSFRTSPSYEQYF.

This chain uses TRBV4-1 with TRBJ2-7, with 9 bases lining up with TRBD2. The CDR3 extends over 15 amino acids. Germline V gene sequence: CDR1 MGHRA, CDR2 YSYEKL. V was pared by 1 base and J by 3 bases, with 4 bases of the junction left unmatched. The CDR3 region is CASSQGSAGGYEQYF. The DNA for the CDR3 is TGCGCCAGCAGCCAAGGGTCAGCGGGAGGCTACGAGCAGTACTTC.

The J gene is TRBJ2-6, the V gene TRBV7-3; no clear D gene. Trimming removed 5 bases at V and 0 bases at J, with 14 bases between. CDR1 and CDR2 (germline): SGHTA, FQGTGA. The CDR3 runs to 17 residues. The CDR3 bases are TGTGCCAGCAGCCAAGCCCCTCACCTCTCTGGGGCCAACGTCCTGACTTTC. Its translation: CASSQAPHLSGANVLTF.

The rearrangement joins TRBV6-1 to TRBJ1-1; D remains unclear. Germline V CDR1 and CDR2: MNHNS, SASEGT. This CDR3 has 15 residues. The V end was cut by 9 bases, the J end by 0 bases, with 17 bases between. The CDR3 coding sequence is TGTGCCAGAAGAGGAGGGTTAGGGATGAACACTGAAGCTTTCTTT. This encodes CARRGGLGMNTEAFF.

CDR3 sequence reads: CASTQSSRRSTWSGYTF. CDR3 nucleotides: TGTGCCAGCACCCAAAGTAGCAGAAGGTCTACCTGGTCGGGCTACACCTTC. The rearrangement links TRBV28 to TRBJ1-2; unclear D gene. The CDR3 length is 17 residues. Germline CDR1 is MDHEN and CDR2 is SYDVKM. Trimming took 7 bases from V and 8 from J, leaving 29 bases between them.

The rearrangement uses TRBV18 and TRBJ1-1; 8 nucleotides match TRBD1. V shed 2 bases, J shed 5 bases, and the junction held 4 bases outside the gene matches. CDR1 and CDR2 from the germline V gene are KGHSH and LQKENI. The CDR3 totals 14 residues. DNA for the CDR3: TGTGCCAGCTCACCAGGACAGGGAGAAACTGAAGCTTTCTTT. Protein: CASSPGQGETEAFF.

The chain has TRBV4-1 and TRBJ2-1; a weak D match, TRBD2 (7 bases). CDR1 and CDR2 (germline): MGHRA, YSYEKL. V lost 1 base and J 7 bases, leaving 20 bases between the germline ends. The CDR3 runs 17 residues. Here the CDR3 DNA reads TGCGCCAGCAGCCAAGTTGTGAGGCGGGGGCCCGAAAATGAGCAGTTCTTC. This encodes CASSQVVRRGPENEQFF.

The CDR3 loop reads CAISGDPLAGVSETQYF. The CDR3 DNA follows: TGTGCCATCAGCGGAGATCCCCTAGCGGGGGTTAGTGAGACCCAGTACTTC. The chain uses TRBV10-3 and TRBJ2-5; 10 nucleotides agree with TRBD2. The length of the CDR3 is 17 residues. The trim removed 6 bases at V and 5 bases at J, leaving 15 bases unmatched. The germline CDR1 and CDR2 sequences are ENHRY and SYGVKD.

The chain carries TRBV18 and TRBJ2-1, with 9 bases matching TRBD1. The CDR3 contains 15 residues. The V segment lost 4 bases and the J segment 7 bases; nucleotides outside the gene matches: 8. Germline V lookup: CDR1 KGHSH, CDR2 LQKENI. CDR3 nucleotide sequence: TGTGCCAGCTCACGGTCACAGGGGGCGGAAAATGAGCAGTTCTTC. Residues: CASSRSQGAENEQFF.

The chain links TRBV2 to TRBJ2-1; a possible D gene is TRBD1 (6 bases). Looked up from germline, CDR1 is SNHLY and CDR2 is FYNNEI. This CDR3 has 12 amino acids. Trimming cost V 5 bases and J 7 bases, with 9 bases left between them. The CDR3 sequence is CASSPDSNEQFF. The CDR3 DNA follows: TGTGCCAGCAGTCCGGACAGTAATGAGCAGTTCTTC.

The chain couples TRBV7-6 to TRBJ2-5, with unresolved D. V dropped 3 bases and J dropped 4 bases, with 9 bases sitting between them. In germline, CDR1 is SGHVS, CDR2 FNYEAQ. The CDR3 totals 13 residues. This CDR3 is CASSLIPGETQYF. The CDR3 DNA reads TGTGCCAGCAGCTTGATTCCAGGAGAGACCCAGTACTTC.

The rearrangement links TRBV12-5 to TRBJ1-5; TRBD1 aligns across 10 bases. The CDR3 spans 15 residues. CDR1 is LGHNT and CDR2 is FRNRAP in the germline V gene. V shed 5 bases, J shed 6 bases, and the junction held 7 bases outside the gene matches. The CDR3 sequence is CASGLLGQGVQPQHF. CDR3 coding DNA: TGTGCTAGTGGTCTACTAGGACAGGGGGTTCAGCCCCAGCATTTT.

The V gene is TRBV2, the J gene TRBJ2-7, with D maybe TRBD1 (6 bases). The CDR3 is 14 residues long. Trimming took off 8 bases at V and 4 bases at J, with 18 bases between the two ends. The germline gives CDR1 SNHLY, CDR2 FYNNEI. The CDR3 nucleotides are TGTGCCAGCTCATTACAGGGACCTACGTACGAGCAGTACTTC. Its translation: CASSLQGPTYEQYF. Full variable domain (missing parts from reference TRBV2 and TRBJ2-7): EPEVTQTPSHQVTQMGQEVILRCVPISNHLYFYWYRQILGQKVEFLVSFYNNEISEKSEIFDDQFSVERPDGSNFTLKIRSTKLEDSAMYFCASSLQGPTYEQYFGPGTRLTVT.

V and J are TRBV5-6 and TRBJ2-5, with TRBD2 identical over 14 bases. The V gene end was trimmed by 3 bases and the J gene end by 4 bases; junction bases not matched to a gene: 2. The germline CDR1 and CDR2 sequences are SGHDT and YYEEEE. The CDR3 consists of 15 residues. The DNA for the CDR3 is TGTGCCAGCAGCTCTGGGACTAGCGGGGGAGAGACCCAGTACTTC. Protein product: CASSSGTSGGETQYF.

This clone has only a few counts. The junction shows a germline mismatch at one end, possibly a read error. The chain has TRBV7-9 and TRBJ2-6; D remains unclear. The V gene's germline CDR1 is SEHNR and CDR2 FQNEAQ (reference sequence). The CDR3 has 17 residues. The CDR3 DNA reads TGTTCCAGCAGCTCCCGGAGTGTGGTGACTGGGGCCAACGTCCTGACTTTC. This encodes CSSSSRSVVTGANVLTF.